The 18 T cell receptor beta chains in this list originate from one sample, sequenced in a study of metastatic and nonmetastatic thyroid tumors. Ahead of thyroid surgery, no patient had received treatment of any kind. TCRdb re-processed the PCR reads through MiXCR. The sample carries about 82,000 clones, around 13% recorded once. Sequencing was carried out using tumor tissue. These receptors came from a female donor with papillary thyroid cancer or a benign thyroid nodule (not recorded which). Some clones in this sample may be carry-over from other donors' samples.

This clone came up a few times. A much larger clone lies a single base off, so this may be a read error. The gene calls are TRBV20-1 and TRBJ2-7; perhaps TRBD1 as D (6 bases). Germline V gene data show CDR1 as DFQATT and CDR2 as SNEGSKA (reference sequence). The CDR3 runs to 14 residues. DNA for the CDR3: TGCAGTGCAGAACCCCCGGGACACCCCGGGCTTCGGTGCTTC. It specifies CSAEPPGHPGLRCF.

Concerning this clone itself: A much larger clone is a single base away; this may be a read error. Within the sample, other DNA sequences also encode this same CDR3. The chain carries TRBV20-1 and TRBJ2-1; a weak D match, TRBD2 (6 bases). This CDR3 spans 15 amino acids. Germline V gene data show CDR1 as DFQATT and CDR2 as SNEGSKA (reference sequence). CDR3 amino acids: CSASREGRTTNEQFF. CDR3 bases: TGCAGTGCTAGTCGTGAGGGCCGGACTACCAATGAGCAATTCTTC.

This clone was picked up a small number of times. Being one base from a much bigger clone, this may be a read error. The CDR3, as DNA: TGTGCCAGCACCGCGGTGTCCTCCTACAATGAGCAGTTCTTC. Encoded protein: CASTAVSSYNEQFF. The chain recombines TRBV6-1 with TRBJ2-1, with unresolved D. The CDR3 covers 14 residues. Looked up from germline, CDR1 is MNHNS and CDR2 is SASEGT. V gave up 7 bases and J gave up 0 bases, with 10 bases separating them.

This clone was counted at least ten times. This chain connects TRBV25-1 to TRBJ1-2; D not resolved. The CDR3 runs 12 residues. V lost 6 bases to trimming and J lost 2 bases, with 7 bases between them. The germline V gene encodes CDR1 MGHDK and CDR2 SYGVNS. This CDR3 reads CASRSLNYGYTF. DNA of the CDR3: TGTGCCAGCAGGAGCTTAAACTATGGCTACACCTTC.

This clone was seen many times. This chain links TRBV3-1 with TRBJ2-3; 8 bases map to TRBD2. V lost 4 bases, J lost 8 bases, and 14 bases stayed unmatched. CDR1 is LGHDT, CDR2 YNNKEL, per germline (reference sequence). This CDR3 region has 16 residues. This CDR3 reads CASSPPSGRPGGTQYF. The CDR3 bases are TGTGCCAGCAGCCCCCCTAGCGGGCGCCCTGGGGGTACGCAGTATTTT.

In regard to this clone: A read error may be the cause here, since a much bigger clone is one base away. The CDR3 nucleotides read TGTGCCAGCTCCCCGTGGGTGGGGCTGGAGACCCAGTACTTC. As protein: CASSPWVGLETQYF. The J gene is TRBJ2-5, the V gene TRBV7-9, with D possibly matching TRBD1 (5 bases). Germline-derived CDR1 and CDR2 are SEHNR and FQNEAQ (reference sequence). V was clipped by 8 bases and J by 5 bases, with 18 bases between them. This CDR3 is built from 14 residues.

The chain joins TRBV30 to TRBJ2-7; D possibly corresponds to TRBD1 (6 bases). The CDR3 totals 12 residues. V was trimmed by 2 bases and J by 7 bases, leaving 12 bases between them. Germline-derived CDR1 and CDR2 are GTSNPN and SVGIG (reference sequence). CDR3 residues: CAWSRDTGEQYF. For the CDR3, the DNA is TGTGCCTGGAGTAGGGACACTGGGGAGCAGTACTTC.

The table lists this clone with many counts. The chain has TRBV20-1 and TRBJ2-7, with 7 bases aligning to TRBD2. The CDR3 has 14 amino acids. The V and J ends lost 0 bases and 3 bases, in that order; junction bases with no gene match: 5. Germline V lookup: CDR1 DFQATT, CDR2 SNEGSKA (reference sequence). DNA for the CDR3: TGCAGTGCTAGAGATCAGCCTAGCGGCTACGAGCAGTACTTC. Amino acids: CSARDQPSGYEQYF.

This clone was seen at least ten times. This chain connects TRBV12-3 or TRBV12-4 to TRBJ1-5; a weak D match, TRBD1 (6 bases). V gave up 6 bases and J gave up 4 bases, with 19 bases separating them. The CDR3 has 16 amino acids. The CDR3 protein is CASSSGGGTSNQPQHF. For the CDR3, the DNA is TGTGCCAGCAGCTCAGGCGGCGGGACAAGTAATCAGCCCCAGCATTTT.

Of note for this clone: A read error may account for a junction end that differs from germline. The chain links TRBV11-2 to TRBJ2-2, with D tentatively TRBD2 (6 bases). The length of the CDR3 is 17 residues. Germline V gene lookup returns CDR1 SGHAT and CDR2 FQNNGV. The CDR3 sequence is CASSRYSGSMYTGELFF. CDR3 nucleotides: TGTGCCAGCAGTAGGTATAGCGGTAGTATGTACACCGGGGAGTTGTTTTTT.

Here the CDR3 DNA reads TGTGCCTGGAAGTCGACCGGGACAGAGGACCGAACGGCTTTCTTT. It specifies CAWKSTGTEDRTAFF. V is TRBV30 and J is TRBJ1-1; TRBD1 agrees at 7 bases. This CDR3 has 15 amino acids. Germline CDR1 and CDR2: GTSNPN and SVGIG (reference sequence). Germline trimming cut 4 bases from V and 11 bases from J; bases unmatched to any gene: 19.

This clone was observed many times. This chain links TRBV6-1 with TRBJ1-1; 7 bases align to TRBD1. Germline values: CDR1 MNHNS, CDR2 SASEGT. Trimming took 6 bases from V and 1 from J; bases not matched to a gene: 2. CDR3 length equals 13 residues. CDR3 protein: CASRWTGNTEAFF. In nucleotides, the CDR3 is TGTGCCAGCAGATGGACAGGGAACACTGAAGCTTTCTTT.

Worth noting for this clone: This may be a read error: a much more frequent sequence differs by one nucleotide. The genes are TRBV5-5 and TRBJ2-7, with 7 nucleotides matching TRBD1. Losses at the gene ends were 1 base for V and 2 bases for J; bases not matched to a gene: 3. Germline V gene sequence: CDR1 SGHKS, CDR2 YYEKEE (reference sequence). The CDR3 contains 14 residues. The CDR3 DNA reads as TGTGCCAGCAGCTTGTCGACAGGGCCCTACGAGCAGTACTTC. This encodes CASSLSTGPYEQYF.

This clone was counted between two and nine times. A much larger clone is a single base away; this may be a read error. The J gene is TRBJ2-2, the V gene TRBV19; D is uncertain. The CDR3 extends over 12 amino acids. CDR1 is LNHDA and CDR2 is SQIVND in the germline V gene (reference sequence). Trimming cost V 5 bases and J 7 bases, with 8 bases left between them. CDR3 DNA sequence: TGTGCCAGTAGTGTCCAAGTCGGGGAGCTGTTTTTT. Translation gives CASSVQVGELFF.

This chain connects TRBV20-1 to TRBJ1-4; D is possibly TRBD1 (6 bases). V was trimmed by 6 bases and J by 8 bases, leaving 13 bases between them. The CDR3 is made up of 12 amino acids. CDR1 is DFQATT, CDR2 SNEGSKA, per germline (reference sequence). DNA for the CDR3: TGCAGTGCAATGGACAGTATAGAAAAACTGTTTTTT. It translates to CSAMDSIEKLFF.

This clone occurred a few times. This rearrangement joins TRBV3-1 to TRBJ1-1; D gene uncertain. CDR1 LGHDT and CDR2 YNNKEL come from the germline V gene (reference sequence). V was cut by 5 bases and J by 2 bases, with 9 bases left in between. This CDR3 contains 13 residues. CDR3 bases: TGTGCCAGCAGCTCCGGGTTTAACACTGAAGCTTTCTTT. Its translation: CASSSGFNTEAFF.

The CDR3 nucleotides are TGTGCCAGCAGCCCGGGGGGGGGGAAGACCCAGTACTTC. It encodes CASSPGGGKTQYF. The chain links TRBV6-1 to TRBJ2-5, with 8 positions matching TRBD2. CDR3 length equals 13 residues. Losses at the gene ends were 6 bases for V and 6 bases for J; bases not matched to a gene: 6. Germline loops: CDR1 MNHNS, CDR2 SASEGT.

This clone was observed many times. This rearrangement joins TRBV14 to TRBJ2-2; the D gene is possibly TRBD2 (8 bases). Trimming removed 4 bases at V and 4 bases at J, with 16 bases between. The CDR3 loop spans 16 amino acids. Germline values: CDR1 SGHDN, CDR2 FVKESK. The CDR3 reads CASSPREGARTGELFF. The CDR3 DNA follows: TGTGCCAGCAGCCCCCGGGAGGGGGCGCGCACCGGGGAGCTGTTTTTT.